This T cell receptor beta chain was retrieved from a study of CD4 T cells in relation to SARS-CoV-2 and coronaviruses. Study context: Negative control cultures got HIV-1 Nef peptides or no peptide.

Points on this clone: Its specificity is unknown.

The unexposed donors gave CD4+ T cells in 2011-2018, prior to COVID-19. Isolation of CD4+ T cells took place after roughly nine days in culture. This CDR3 has 15 amino acids. Trimming cost V 2 bases and J 6 bases; bases outside gene matches: 3. Germline values: CDR1 GTSNPN, CDR2 SVGIG (reference sequence). Some clones are missing from TCRdb's copy, which holds only in-frame ones; the method was immunoSEQ multiplex PCR. The repertoire holds 20,000 to 30,000 clones, 76% seen once, with roughly 28% in the top ten. V usage is TRBV30 and J usage is TRBJ2-3, with 15 nucleotides matching TRBD2. Specimen: CD4+ T cells from PBMCs, cultured in vitro. The TCR was taken from a human donor in good health. CDR3 DNA sequence: TGTGCCTGGAGTACAGGACTAGCGGGAGGGGATACGCAGTATTTT. It specifies CAWSTGLAGGDTQYF. Complete variable domain (other parts from reference TRBV30 and TRBJ2-3): SQTIHQWPATLVQPVGSPLSLECTVEGTSNPNLYWYRQAAGRGLQLLFYSVGIGQISSEVPQNLSASRPQDRQFILSSKKLLLSDSGFYLCAWSTGLAGGDTQYFGPGTRLTVL.